The source of this T cell receptor (beta chain) is a study of CD8+CD57+ T cells in acquired aplastic anemia. The wider study: An average of 3.2 ug of DNA was obtained from sorted CD4+ and CD8+ cells. General study points: The number of CD8+ CDR3 sequences shared by patients and controls was 25 to 35.

Using genomic DNA as the template, TCR beta VDJ and CDR3 profiling was carried out. MiXCR was run by TCRdb on the reads, yielding one entry per CDR3 protein. The sample lists around 430,000 distinct CDR3 sequences, about a third occurring once. Notes on this clonotype: The antigen is unknown.

Germline CDR1 MGHDK, CDR2 SYGVNS. CDR3 length: 16 residues. V shed 3 bases, J shed 7 bases, and the junction held 13 bases outside the gene matches. An expansion of CD8+CD57+ cells by flow cytometry had been shown in patients chosen for sequencing. There were no patients without severe acquired aplastic anemia. At the time of blood sampling, patients had not yet received any therapy. Sequencing input: sorted CD4+, CD8+, or CD8+CD57+ T cells (not recorded which) from PBMCs. This sequence was found in a human donor with aplastic anemia. This rearrangement joins TRBV25-1 to TRBJ1-2; 8 bases match TRBD1. The CDR3 DNA reads TGTGCCAGCAGTGAGAGCCAAACCGGGACAGGCCTTGGCTACACCTTC. Translating gives CASSESQTGTGLGYTF.